This T cell receptor (beta chain) came from a study of blood T cell repertoires in COVID-19. V was pared by 4 bases and J by 5 bases, with 18 bases between. CDR3 length: 17 amino acids. From germline, CDR1 is SGHAT and CDR2 FQNNGV. Profiling relied on immunoSEQ multiplex PCR, and the TCRdb table lists in-frame clones only, not all of them. Of roughly 230,000 clones in the sample, around 91% are singletons; the top ten hold 2.1%. The origin of this receptor is an older woman with COVID-19, enrolled during active disease. Sequences were obtained from peripheral blood. This chain connects TRBV11-2 to TRBJ1-6; a weak D match, TRBD1 (6 bases). CDR3: CASSSNGGALNNSPLHF. CDR3 coding DNA: TGTGCCAGCAGCTCAAACGGGGGGGCGCTTAATAATTCACCCCTCCACTTT.